These T cell receptor beta chains were read from a single sample in a study of cytomegalovirus exposure and HLA in healthy donors. Measured with immunoSEQ multiplex PCR; TCRdb has only the in-frame clones, and not every one. This repertoire shows 150,000 to 180,000 clones, 65% to 85% found once; its top ten account for 2.8%. Sequencing was done on a sample of PBMCs. These receptors all stem from a young man in good health and CMV-seronegative. Both conserved end residues are part of each CDR3. D genes are given only for firm matches. Clone size is given for some rows only: seen once, a few or many times, or a class if the clone is expanded.

>TRBV6-5|TRBJ1-2|.|.
CASSFRTADYGYTF
>TRBV7-2|TRBJ2-1|.|TRBD2
CASSLTSGGAYNEQFF
>TRBV5-1|TRBJ2-1|.|.
CASSLGLGGDSYNEQFF
>TRBV2|TRBJ1-1|.|.
CASSESQMNTEAFF
>TRBV5-1|TRBJ1-6|.|.
CASSSPSGNSPLHF
>TRBV5-1|TRBJ1-3|.|TRBD1
CASSQKTGDGNTIYF
>TRBV19|TRBJ2-7|.|TRBD1
CASTMGTGIDEQYF
>TRBV5-5|TRBJ1-4|.|.
CASSLEGVNEKLFF
>TRBV5-1|TRBJ2-5|.|TRBD1
CASSGRTGGEETQYF
>TRBV6-1|TRBJ2-1|few|TRBD1
CASSISGTGKFF
>TRBV28|TRBJ1-2|.|.
CASSTLDSGEGYTF
>TRBV7-2|TRBJ1-6|few|.
CASSLARGAGSPLHF
>TRBV4-1|TRBJ1-2|few|TRBD1
CASSQVTGGHGYTF
>TRBV2|TRBJ2-4|.|.
CASSEGRDNSQYF
>TRBV27|TRBJ1-5|few|.
CASSLVWGPQPQHF
>TRBV7-9|TRBJ2-5|.|.
CASSLLEETQYF
>TRBV7-9|TRBJ2-3|.|TRBD2
CASSSTTGLGGTDTQYF
>TRBV28|TRBJ2-1|.|.
CASRPSVRNEQFF
>TRBV2|TRBJ1-3|.|.
CASSEASGGAGNTIYF
>TRBV28|TRBJ1-2|few|TRBD1
CASSKTGGYGYTF
>TRBV6-4|TRBJ1-1|.|TRBD1
CASSDSTGGPIGTEAFF
>TRBV10-1|TRBJ1-4|.|TRBD1
CASSAGTGDEKLFF
>TRBV5-1|TRBJ1-3|.|TRBD1
CASSLGLQGLGGNTIYF
>TRBV18|TRBJ2-3|.|TRBD2
CASSPKLAGDTDTQYF
>TRBV7-2|TRBJ2-7|.|TRBD1
CASSQTPGQGSYEQYF
>TRBV5-8|.|.|TRBD1
CASSFPGQDSYEQYF
>TRBV12-5|TRBJ2-1|.|TRBD1
CASGPGTANNEQFF
>TRBV7-9|TRBJ2-6|.|.
CASSLDSGGGSNGLTF
>TRBV25-1|TRBJ2-3|few|TRBD1
CASSDWRQGATTDTQYF
>TRBV27|TRBJ2-1|.|.
CASSFRTAYNEQFF
>TRBV30|TRBJ1-5|.|.
CAWTPTIQGSNQPQHF
>TRBV29-1|TRBJ2-5|.|TRBD2
CSVASGGDRRETQYF
>TRBV11-2|TRBJ2-3|.|TRBD2
CASSSPRAGGTDTQYF
>TRBV27|TRBJ1-5|.|.
CASTRAGGNQPQHF
>TRBV15|TRBJ2-1|.|TRBD2
CATSRVASGDPTWNEQFF
>TRBV4-1|TRBJ1-3|.|.
CASSQGILSRSSGNTIYF
>TRBV7-2|TRBJ2-1|.|TRBD2
CASRTSGGYDEQFF
>TRBV10-3|TRBJ2-5|.|.
CAISDREETQYF
>TRBV19|TRBJ2-3|.|TRBD2
CASSRSGGAENTQYF
>TRBV15|TRBJ1-2|.|.
CATSRDQVSRGYTF
>TRBV25-1|TRBJ2-3|.|TRBD2
CASSVGSGGARDTQYF
>TRBV5-4|TRBJ2-7|.|TRBD1
CASSQVRDSSYEQYF
>TRBV7-6|TRBJ1-4|.|TRBD1
CASSSQPGTGVGKLFF
>TRBV21-1|TRBJ1-4|few|.
CASSKLGDTNEKLFF
>TRBV4-3|TRBJ2-2|.|.
CASSQDSGGATGGELFF
>TRBV5-6|TRBJ2-3|.|TRBD2
CASSYQGLAGGADTQYF
>TRBV5-1|TRBJ1-6|.|TRBD1
CASSLDRGPGYNSPLHF
>TRBV5-4|TRBJ1-2|.|TRBD1
CASSDYTWGQGAKGYTF
>TRBV14|TRBJ2-6|.|TRBD2
CASSQRGTGANVLTF
>TRBV7-2|TRBJ1-1|.|TRBD1
CASSAVPGQVNTEAFF
>TRBV6-6|TRBJ2-1|.|TRBD2
CASSQPGGAVHNEQFF
>TRBV9|TRBJ1-1|.|.
CASSPGWGHTNTEAFF
>TRBV7-2|TRBJ2-1|.|TRBD2
CASSLMGGSSYNEQFF
>TRBV18|TRBJ1-4|.|.
CASSPGLTNEKLFF